This entry lists 27 T cell receptor beta chains sequenced from one sample in a study of blood T cell repertoires in COVID-19. TCRdb keeps only in-frame clones here, not all; method: immunoSEQ multiplex PCR. This table holds some 200,000 clones, 65% to 90% found once. Specimen: PBMCs or T cells enriched from blood (not recorded which). These receptors came from a woman in her fifties or sixties with acute COVID-19.

This chain links TRBV18 with TRBJ2-1; 7 bases line up with TRBD2. This CDR3 comprises 17 residues. The germline CDR1 and CDR2 sequences are KGHSH and LQKENI. J gave up 3 bases and V 0 bases, and 8 bases lay outside the gene matches. CDR3 sequence: CASSPPAGAGGYNEQFF. The CDR3 DNA reads TGTGCCAGCTCACCACCGGCGGGAGCCGGGGGCTACAATGAGCAGTTCTTC.

The chain couples TRBV6-2 or TRBV6-3 to TRBJ2-7; D gene uncertain. In germline, CDR1 is MNHEY, CDR2 SVGEGT. Trimming stripped 2 bases from V and 4 bases from J, with 12 bases between. The CDR3 runs 14 residues. The chain's CDR3 is CASSYAATLYEQYF. CDR3 DNA: TGTGCCAGCAGTTACGCGGCTACCCTTTACGAGCAGTACTTC.

At least ten counts were recorded for this clone. CDR3 nucleotide sequence: TGTGCCAGCAGCTTAGATGCGGGGGGGCCGGGTGAGCAGTACTTC. This sequence encodes CASSLDAGGPGEQYF. This chain uses TRBV7-2 with TRBJ2-7, with 9 bases lining up with TRBD2. Germline V lookup: CDR1 SGHTA, CDR2 FQGNSA. There are 15 residues in the CDR3. V lost 1 base to trimming and J lost 7 bases; unmatched junction nucleotides: 8.

This clone came up a few times. This CDR3 reads CASSLSGETQYF. In DNA form, the CDR3 reads TGTGCCAGCAGCCTAAGCGGTGAGACCCAGTACTTC. The rearrangement joins TRBV11-2 to TRBJ2-5; D perhaps matches TRBD2 (5 bases). The germline V and J ends were trimmed by 5 bases and 5 bases, with 9 bases remaining between them. The CDR3 runs 12 residues. Germline CDR1 is SGHAT and CDR2 is FQNNGV.

The chain uses TRBV9 and TRBJ1-1; 7 nucleotides agree with TRBD1. Germline trimming cut 3 bases from V and 1 base from J; bases unmatched to any gene: 9. Looked up from germline, CDR1 is SGDLS and CDR2 is YYNGEE. The CDR3 runs to 16 residues. Here the CDR3 DNA reads TGTGCCAGCAGCGCTCATCCGGGACAGTGGAACACTGAAGCTTTCTTT. Translated, it gives CASSAHPGQWNTEAFF.

The chain joins TRBV6-5 to TRBJ1-5, with D perhaps TRBD1 (5 bases). Germline V gene sequence: CDR1 MNHEY, CDR2 SVGAGI. Trimming took 8 bases from V and 0 from J, leaving 14 bases between them. This CDR3 comprises 15 residues. Here the CDR3 reads CASDINRPSNQPQHF. The CDR3, as DNA: TGTGCCAGCGATATAAACAGGCCTAGCAATCAGCCCCAGCATTTT.

The V gene is TRBV11-2, the J gene TRBJ2-1; D ambiguous. In germline, CDR1 is SGHAT, CDR2 FQNNGV. The CDR3 runs to 15 residues. Trimming pared 5 bases from V and 8 bases from J, leaving 19 bases between. The CDR3 loop is CASSARESPGHEQFF. The CDR3 bases are TGTGCCAGCAGCGCCCGAGAATCCCCAGGCCATGAGCAGTTCTTC.

This sequence joins TRBV30 and TRBJ2-1, with 7 bases matching TRBD1. This CDR3 comprises 14 residues. Germline CDR1 is GTSNPN and CDR2 is SVGIG (reference sequence). V shed 1 base and J 4 bases; nucleotides not matched to a gene: 4. DNA for the CDR3: TGTGCCTGGAGTGGCCGACAGGGATACAATGAGCAGTTCTTC. Its protein product is CAWSGRQGYNEQFF.

The rearrangement joins TRBV27 to TRBJ2-3; perhaps TRBD1 as D (6 bases). In germline, CDR1 is MNHEY, CDR2 SMNVEV (reference sequence). The CDR3 runs 15 residues. V was pared by 8 bases and J by 6 bases, with 21 bases between. CDR3: CASCVGDKLGDTQYF. In DNA, the CDR3 is TGTGCCAGCTGTGTCGGGGACAAACTGGGGGATACGCAGTATTTT.

The V and J genes are TRBV3-1 (or the pseudogene TRBV3-2) and TRBJ1-4; 7 bases align to TRBD1. Germline trimming cut 4 bases from V and 8 bases from J; bases unmatched to any gene: 7. CDR1 LGHDT and CDR2 YNNKEL come from the germline V gene (reference sequence). This CDR3 is built from 14 residues. CDR3 loop: CASSLTGSSEKLFF. The CDR3 DNA is TGTGCCAGCAGCCTGACAGGGTCCTCCGAAAAACTGTTTTTT.

This clone was seen more than once but under ten times. This chain connects TRBV27 to TRBJ2-7; TRBD1 matches 8 bases. This CDR3 region has 16 residues. Germline V CDR1 and CDR2: MNHEY, SMNVEV (reference sequence). J lost 0 bases, V lost 3 bases, and 7 bases had no gene match. CDR3 loop: CASSFSRTGSSYEQYF. Written as DNA, the CDR3 is TGTGCCAGCAGTTTCTCGAGGACAGGGAGCTCCTACGAGCAGTACTTC.

On this clone itself: Other DNA sequences in this specimen translate into the identical CDR3. The V and J genes are TRBV28 and TRBJ2-7; 15 bases match TRBD2. The CDR3 has 15 amino acids. Germline V CDR1 and CDR2: MDHEN, SYDVKM. The ends lost 6 bases at V and 4 bases at J; junction bases unmatched: 4. The CDR3 loop is CASRGLAGGRYEQYF. As DNA, the CDR3 is TGTGCCAGCAGGGGACTAGCGGGGGGAAGGTACGAGCAGTACTTC.

CDR3 nucleotide sequence: TGTGCCAGCAGGTCGGGGGACTCTGGAAACACCATATATTTT. Translated: CASRSGDSGNTIYF. The rearrangement uses TRBV6-6 and TRBJ1-3, with a tentative D call TRBD1 (5 bases). Germline V gene lookup returns CDR1 MNHNY and CDR2 SVGAGI (reference sequence). The length of the CDR3 is 14 residues. The V and J ends lost 6 bases and 0 bases respectively, with 9 bases between them.

The chain employs TRBV7-8 and TRBJ1-2, with 7 bases matching TRBD1. CDR1 and CDR2 from the germline V gene are SGHVS and FQNEAQ. With 3 bases clipped from V and 8 bases from J, the junction kept 6 bases outside the gene matches. The length of the CDR3 is 13 residues. CDR3 protein: CASSFGQDLGYTF. CDR3 nucleotide sequence: TGTGCCAGCAGCTTCGGACAGGATCTGGGCTACACCTTC.

This clone was found a few times. The chain couples TRBV28 to TRBJ2-7; a possible D gene is TRBD2 (5 bases). Trimming shortened V by 5 bases and J by 4 bases, and 12 bases separated the two germline ends. The germline V gene encodes CDR1 MDHEN and CDR2 SYDVKM. The CDR3 totals 13 residues. CDR3 nucleotide sequence: TGTGCCAGCAGTCCTCGGACTCTTTACGAGCAGTACTTC. Protein: CASSPRTLYEQYF.

The V and J genes are TRBV1 and TRBJ1-5; TRBD1 is the table's D call, not checked against the DNA. TRBV1 is marked as a pseudogene. The CDR3 covers 16 residues. This CDR3 is CTSSQDSRNPNQPQHF. CDR3 nucleotide sequence: TGCACCAGCAGCCAAGATTCCAGGAACCCTAATCAGCCCCAGCATTTT.

V is TRBV28 and J is TRBJ2-7; D possibly corresponds to TRBD1 (6 bases). This CDR3 region has 15 residues. Germline CDR1 reads MDHEN; CDR2 reads SYDVKM. V gave up 6 bases and J gave up 4 bases, with 19 bases separating them. The CDR3 reads CASSSQGSATYEQYF. The CDR3 DNA sequence: TGTGCCAGCAGCTCACAGGGTTCGGCTACTTACGAGCAGTACTTC.

The chain combines TRBV5-1 with TRBJ2-5, with D possibly TRBD1 on 5 matching bases. The ends were cut back, 0 bases at V and 3 bases at J, with 12 bases in the middle. The CDR3 covers 15 residues. Germline V gene lookup returns CDR1 SGHRS and CDR2 YFSETQ. In DNA, the CDR3 is TGCGCCAGCAGCTTGGCGGGCGGCAGGGAAGAGACCCAGTACTTC. It translates to CASSLAGGREETQYF.

The chain couples TRBV5-1 to TRBJ1-6, with D uncertain. Trimming stripped 0 bases from V and 0 bases from J, with 10 bases between. Germline CDR1 and CDR2: SGHRS and YFSETQ. This CDR3 contains 17 residues. CDR3: CASSLGPASSYNSPLHF. The CDR3 nucleotides read TGCGCCAGCAGCTTGGGTCCTGCCAGCTCCTATAATTCACCCCTCCACTTT. The full variable domain, with the rest looked up from reference TRBV5-1 and TRBJ1-6, is KAGVTQTPRYLIKTRGQQVTLSCSPISGHRSVSWYQQTPGQGLQFLFEYFSETQRNKGNFPGRFSGRQFSNSRSEMNVSTLELGDSALYLCASSLGPASSYNSPLHFGNGTRLTVT.

This chain links TRBV7-9 with TRBJ1-4; D uncertain. Germline CDR1 is SEHNR and CDR2 is FQNEAQ (reference sequence). Trimming removed 5 bases at V and 6 bases at J, with 13 bases between. The CDR3 runs to 14 residues. In nucleotides, the CDR3 is TGTGCCAGCAGCCAAGACGGAGGATATGAAAAACTGTTTTTT. Amino acid sequence: CASSQDGGYEKLFF.

The rearrangement links TRBV18 to TRBJ2-1, with D perhaps TRBD2 (6 bases). Trimming took 6 bases from V and 5 from J, leaving 17 bases between them. The CDR3 extends over 15 amino acids. CDR1 and CDR2 (germline): KGHSH, LQKENI. CDR3 in amino acids: CASSDRDSMHNEQFF. CDR3 sequence (DNA): TGTGCCAGCTCCGACCGGGACTCGATGCACAATGAGCAGTTCTTC.

The rearrangement uses TRBV4-3 and TRBJ1-4; the match to TRBD1 covers 8 bases. CDR3 size: 16 residues. The trim removed 3 bases at V and 4 bases at J, leaving 7 bases unmatched. Germline-derived CDR1 and CDR2 are LGHNA and YSLEER. The CDR3 DNA reads as TGCGCCAGCAGCCATACACCAGACAGGGGTAATGAAAAACTGTTTTTT. The encoded protein is CASSHTPDRGNEKLFF.

This clone was counted a single time. This sequence joins TRBV18 and TRBJ1-2; D is uncertain. Germline CDR1 reads KGHSH; CDR2 reads LQKENI. The CDR3 loop spans 13 amino acids. V was cut by 6 bases and J by 3 bases, with 11 bases left in between. The CDR3 reads CASSLGVDYGYTF. The DNA for the CDR3 is TGTGCCAGCTCCCTCGGGGTCGACTATGGCTACACCTTC.

This clone was counted a few times. The rearrangement links TRBV3-1 (or the pseudogene TRBV3-2) to TRBJ2-7; possible D gene TRBD2, 6 bases. The CDR3 extends over 14 amino acids. Deletions cut 1 base from V and 5 bases from J, with 12 bases between. Germline V gene lookup returns CDR1 LGHDT and CDR2 YNNKEL (reference sequence). The CDR3 DNA is TGTGCCAGCAGCCAAGTGGCAGGGAGGAACGAGCAGTACTTC. It yields the protein CASSQVAGRNEQYF.

V and J are TRBV9 and TRBJ1-1; a possible D gene is TRBD1 (5 bases). Trimming removed 3 bases from V and 5 bases from J, with 11 bases in between. This CDR3 is 13 amino acids long. Germline CDR1 is SGDLS and CDR2 is YYNGEE. CDR3 coding DNA: TGTGCCAGCAGCGCCGGGGGGTCAACTGAAGCTTTCTTT. Amino acid sequence: CASSAGGSTEAFF. Looking up the rest from reference TRBV9 and TRBJ1-1 gives the full variable domain: DSGVTQTPKHLITATGQRVTLRCSPRSGDLSVYWYQQSLDQGLQFLIQYYNGEERAKGNILERFSAQQFPDLHSELNLSSLELGDSALYFCASSAGGSTEAFFGQGTRLTVV.

The chain joins TRBV12-1 to TRBJ1-5; TRBD1 reflects the table's D call only, with no check against the DNA. TRBV12-1 is annotated as a pseudogene. This CDR3 region has 15 residues. The CDR3 nucleotides read TGTGCCAGCAGCCCCAGGGTGGGTATTAATCAGCCCCAGCATTTT. Amino acid sequence: CASSPRVGINQPQHF.

This clone was seen a single time. This sequence joins TRBV7-2 and TRBJ1-3; D is possibly TRBD1 (6 bases). Germline V gene data show CDR1 as SGHTA and CDR2 as FQGNSA. Deletions cut 5 bases from V and 0 bases from J, with 11 bases between. The CDR3 spans 15 residues. In DNA form, the CDR3 reads TGTGCCAGCAGCACCTACAGGGACTCTGGAAACACCATATATTTT. Its translation: CASSTYRDSGNTIYF.